This T cell receptor (beta chain) is from a study of blood T cell repertoires in COVID-19. The repertoire was sequenced with immunoSEQ multiplex PCR; TCRdb's copy has only in-frame clones and lacks some. There are hundreds of thousands of clones in the sample; 70% to 90% occur only once, and approximately 12% lies in the top ten. Trimming took 3 bases from V and 3 from J, leaving 8 bases between them. Germline V gene sequence: CDR1 SGHTA, CDR2 FQGNSA. The CDR3 contains 13 residues. Sample: peripheral blood. The TCR comes from a woman aged 18-29 years who had recovered from COVID-19. This chain connects TRBV7-2 to TRBJ1-1; D is unclear. This CDR3 is CASSFVPDTEAFF. CDR3 coding DNA: TGTGCCAGCAGCTTTGTTCCGGACACTGAAGCTTTCTTT.